This T cell receptor beta chain was documented in a study of human T cells and chemical hapten exposure. The wider study: Patch tests put 0.01% DPC on the upper back, read at 6 days.

CDR1 SGHVS and CDR2 FQNEAQ come from the germline V gene. The CDR3 spans 19 residues. With 1 base clipped from V and 0 bases from J, the junction kept 8 bases outside the gene matches. Time point here: patch test 3, about 24 weeks after DPC sensitization. Treatment specified: therapeutic diphenylcyclopropenone sensitization with weekly scalp DPC. With regard to this clonotype: Its antigen remains unidentified.

Library construction involved attaching unique molecular identifiers to individual cDNA molecules, which allowed quantitative, reproducible TCR counting. TCRdb independently ran MiXCR on the RACE reads; one entry per CDR3 protein. This table holds under 130,000 distinct CDR3 sequences, less than 35% found once. Findings and caveats of the study: Compared to controls, expanded TCRs made significantly more large clusters of similar CDR3s. Patch test score was positively correlated with the counts of PT1 expanded TCRs.

This sequence originates from a man aged 35 to 55 with alopecia areata. Some clones in this sample may be carry-over from other donors' samples. This chain joins TRBV7-8 and TRBJ2-1; TRBD2 matches 11 bases. The sample was whole blood, taken in connection with sensitization to the hapten diphenylcyclopropenone (DPC). The CDR3 DNA follows: TGTGCCAGCAGCTTAGTGCTAGCGGGAGGTCTGAGCTCCTACAATGAGCAGTTCTTC. This gives the protein CASSLVLAGGLSSYNEQFF.